Here is one TCR beta chain with its context. Its antigen is unidentified. This CDR3 comprises 15 residues. The V gene lost 3 bases and the J gene lost 1 base, with 9 bases spanning the gap. CDR1 and CDR2 (germline): LNHNV, YYDKDF (reference sequence). The sample originates from a study of shared clonotypes between healthy human individuals. Profiled with immunoSEQ multiplex PCR; TCRdb holds only in-frame clones, not every one. The sample lists 1,500,000 or so clones; just under 99% were seen once. Points from the study as a whole: Non-shared clonotypes showed lower generation probabilities than clonotypes common to all four donors. Memory subsets generally showed lower estimated richness than naive subsets.

Sequencing was performed on naive CD4+ T cells sorted from blood. Described subset: CD45RA+ positively selected. The chain links TRBV15 to TRBJ1-4, with a tentative D call TRBD1 (6 bases). The TCR sequence derives from a man aged 25-40 years in good health. CDR3: CATSRFRGTNEKLFF. CDR3 nucleotides: TGTGCCACCAGCAGGTTCAGGGGAACTAATGAAAAACTGTTTTTT.